This T cell receptor beta chain was identified in a study of vaccination and CD4 T cells after COVID-19. For the study at large: Six male and four female convalescents took part, two of them Hispanic. Stimuli were overlapping spike peptide pools of SARS-CoV-2 and three common cold coronaviruses (HCoV-NL63, HCoV-OC43, HCoV-229E).

This clonotype has just a few counts. Its target is unknown. With the Oncomine TCR Beta short-read assay, DNA from cultured CD4+ T cells was sequenced. TCRdb re-derived calls from the PCR reads in MiXCR, one entry per CDR3 protein. The sample has around 20,000 distinct CDR3 sequences, roughly half seen once. Treatment: roughly 11-day PBMC culture with coronavirus spike peptide pools or control peptides (ViraFEST assay). The TCR originated in a human donor who had recovered from COVID-19. This specimen consisted of CD4+ T cells from blood, cultured in vitro, obtained before SARS-CoV-2 vaccination.

The CDR3 protein is CATSRSGAEQETQYF. CDR3 in DNA: TGTGCCACCAGCAGATCCGGGGCGGAACAAGAGACCCAGTACTTC. The V gene is TRBV15, the J gene TRBJ2-5; D is perhaps TRBD1 or TRBD2 (5 bases each). CDR3 length equals 15 residues. Germline V gene data show CDR1 as LNHNV and CDR2 as YYDKDF (reference sequence). V was clipped by 2 bases and J by 2 bases, with 12 bases between them. Based on the CDR3 plus reference TRBV15 and TRBJ2-5, the full variable domain is DAMVIQNPRYQVTQFGKPVTLSCSQTLNHNVMYWYQQKSSQAPKLLFHYYDKDFNNEADTPDNFQSRRPNTSFCFLDIRSPGLGDTAMYLCATSRSGAEQETQYFGPGTRLLVL.